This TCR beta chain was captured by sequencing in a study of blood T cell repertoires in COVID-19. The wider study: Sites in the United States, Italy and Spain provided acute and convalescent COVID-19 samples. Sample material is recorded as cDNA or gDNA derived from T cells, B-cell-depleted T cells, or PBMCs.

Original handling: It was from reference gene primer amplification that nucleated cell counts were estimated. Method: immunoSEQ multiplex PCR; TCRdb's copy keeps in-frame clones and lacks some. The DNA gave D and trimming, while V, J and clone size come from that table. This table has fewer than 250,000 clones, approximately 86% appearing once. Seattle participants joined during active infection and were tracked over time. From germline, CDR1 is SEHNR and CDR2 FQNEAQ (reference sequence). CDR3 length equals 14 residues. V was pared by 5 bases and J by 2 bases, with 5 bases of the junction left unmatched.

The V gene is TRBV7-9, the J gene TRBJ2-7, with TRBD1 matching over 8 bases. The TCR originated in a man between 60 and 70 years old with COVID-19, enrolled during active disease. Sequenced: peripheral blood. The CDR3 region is CASSPDRGPYEQYF. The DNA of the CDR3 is TGTGCCAGCAGCCCCGACAGGGGACCCTACGAGCAGTACTTC.